What follows are 8 T cell receptor beta chains derived from one specimen sequenced in a study of cytomegalovirus exposure and HLA in healthy donors. Vbeta (60) and Jbeta (13) primers were used in the PCR. Measured with immunoSEQ multiplex PCR; TCRdb has only the in-frame clones, and not every one. Of approximately 97,000 clones in the sample, 81% were seen once. The specimen was PBMCs. These receptors were taken from a woman in her 70s in good health and CMV-seropositive.

This chain connects TRBV6-6 to TRBJ2-1; TRBD1 agrees at 7 bases. J was trimmed by 10 bases and V by 5 bases; bases with no gene match: 5. Looked up from germline, CDR1 is MNHNY and CDR2 is SVGAGI (reference sequence). The CDR3 has 12 amino acids. CDR3 in amino acids: CASSLGQREQFF. CDR3 DNA sequence: TGTGCCAGCAGTCTGGGACAGCGGGAGCAGTTCTTC.

As regards this clone: The sample has other DNA sequences that encode this CDR3 too. V gene TRBV28 combines with J gene TRBJ1-2, with D possibly being TRBD1 (6 bases). CDR1 and CDR2 (germline): MDHEN, SYDVKM. V was shortened by 2 bases and J by 0 bases, with 13 bases between the two germline ends. This CDR3 is built from 16 residues. CDR3 sequence reads: CASSLSSRGANYGYTF. As DNA, the CDR3 is TGTGCCAGCAGTTTAAGTAGCAGGGGAGCTAACTATGGCTACACCTTC.

The genes are TRBV4-3 and TRBJ1-1, with TRBD1 as a possible D gene (5 bases). Germline assignment: CDR1 LGHNA and CDR2 YSLEER. This CDR3 contains 15 residues. V lost 4 bases, J lost 2 bases, and 14 bases lay in between. In nucleotides, the CDR3 is TGCGCCAGCAGCCGGGGGGGACGGACAAACACTGAAGCTTTCTTT. Residues: CASSRGGRTNTEAFF.

The chain recombines TRBV7-9 with TRBJ1-1, with D possibly being TRBD1 (5 bases). Germline V lookup: CDR1 SEHNR, CDR2 FQNEAQ (reference sequence). V gave up 4 bases and J gave up 4 bases, with 13 bases separating them. This CDR3 has 14 amino acids. The CDR3 region is CASSWQRGSTEAFF. CDR3 nucleotide sequence: TGTGCCAGCAGCTGGCAACGGGGGAGCACTGAAGCTTTCTTT.

This chain uses TRBV19 with TRBJ1-2; 10 nucleotides match TRBD1. The CDR3 totals 15 residues. Germline V gene sequence: CDR1 LNHDA, CDR2 SQIVND (reference sequence). J gave up 3 bases and V 6 bases, and 7 bases lay outside the gene matches. This CDR3 is CASRPEDRGDYGYTF. The CDR3 DNA reads TGTGCCAGTAGGCCTGAGGACAGGGGGGACTATGGCTACACCTTC.

In this sample, this clone turned up a few times. The rearrangement links TRBV5-4 to TRBJ1-4; the D is unclear. The germline gives CDR1 SGHNT, CDR2 YYREEE (reference sequence). The ends were cut back, 2 bases at V and 0 bases at J, with 11 bases in the middle. The CDR3 runs to 16 residues. The CDR3 sequence is CASSFGALATNEKLFF. As DNA, the CDR3 is TGTGCCAGCAGCTTTGGTGCCCTAGCAACTAATGAAAAACTGTTTTTT.

The genes are TRBV7-2 and TRBJ2-2; D is ambiguous. Trimming cost V 1 base and J 6 bases, with 6 bases left between them. This CDR3 has 13 residues. Germline V gives CDR1 SGHTA, CDR2 FQGNSA. The CDR3 protein is CASSLGAPGELFF. The CDR3 coding sequence is TGTGCCAGCAGCTTAGGGGCTCCCGGGGAGCTGTTTTTT.

This chain links TRBV11-2 with TRBJ2-7, with 14 nucleotides matching TRBD2. The CDR3 spans 17 residues. Unmatched junction bases numbered 13, after V lost 5 bases and J lost 7 bases. The germline V gene encodes CDR1 SGHAT and CDR2 FQNNGV. CDR3 DNA: TGTGCCAGCAGCCGGCGGACTAGCGGGAGGCTTCCAGGGGAGCAGTACTTC. It codes for CASSRRTSGRLPGEQYF. Complete variable domain (other parts from reference TRBV11-2 and TRBJ2-7): EAGVAQSPRYKIIEKRQSVAFWCNPISGHATLYWYQQILGQGPKLLIQFQNNGVVDDSQLPKDRFSAERLKGVDSTLKIQPAKLEDSAVYLCASSRRTSGRLPGEQYFGPGTRLTVT.